This TCR beta chain was recorded in a study of cytomegalovirus exposure and HLA in healthy donors. Study details: The approximately 120 validation repertoires, a later analysis reported, used the same platform as the approximately 670 first-cohort repertoires.

Study outcomes and limitations: According to a later analysis, TCR clusters from the first cohort tended to co-occur in the 110 or so validation repertoires.

Produced via immunoSEQ multiplex PCR; TCRdb's table is partial and in-frame only. The sample lists about 160,000 clones; 95% to 96% were seen once. Germline CDR1 SGHTS, CDR2 YDEGEE. V was shortened by 0 bases and J by 2 bases, with 15 bases between the two germline ends. The CDR3 has 16 amino acids. Worth noting for this clone: Its antigen remains unknown.

The donors were part of the validation cohort, which consisted of more than 90 subjects and was separate from the first cohort of under 750 subjects. The rearrangement joins TRBV5-8 to TRBJ2-7, with no clear D. The receptor comes from a woman between 18 and 29 years old in good health and CMV-seronegative. Specimen: PBMCs. For the CDR3, the DNA is TGTGCCAGCAGCTTGGAATTCGGGTTAGGTCCCTACGAGCAGTACTTC. It codes for CASSLEFGLGPYEQYF.